The entry below gives a single T cell receptor (beta chain) sequence along with its context. The assay was immunoSEQ multiplex PCR, and TCRdb's table has in-frame clones only and misses some. The sample comprises about 43,000 clones, 83% of which are singletons, and roughly 16% rests with the top ten. After removal of 6 bases from V and 4 bases from J, the junction contained 8 bases not matched to a gene. Germline values: CDR1 GTSNPN, CDR2 SVGIG (reference sequence). This CDR3 has 14 amino acids. The data are from a study of PD-L1 blockade in urothelial cancer. The time point here: peripheral blood 6 weeks after treatment start.

The sequence came from a man between 60 and 70 years old with urothelial cancer. This sequence joins TRBV30 and TRBJ1-4, with 7 bases lining up with TRBD1. This sample comprised PBMCs, obtained around atezolizumab (anti-PD-L1) treatment. The CDR3 bases are TGTGCCTGTCAACAGGGGCCGGGTAATGAAAAACTGTTTTTT. Its translation is CACQQGPGNEKLFF.